This passage covers 31 T cell receptor beta chains from one sample sequenced in a study of cytomegalovirus exposure and HLA in healthy donors. The primer mix had 60 Vbeta and 13 Jbeta primers. Data came from immunoSEQ multiplex PCR; TCRdb stores just in-frame clones and leaves some out. The sample lists about 150,000 clones; roughly 80% were seen once. Input material: PBMCs. These receptors were taken from a man younger than 40 in good health and CMV-seronegative.

This chain joins TRBV11-2 and TRBJ2-5; TRBD2 aligns across 7 bases. Germline loops: CDR1 SGHAT, CDR2 FQNNGV. The ends lost 5 bases at V and 3 bases at J; junction bases unmatched: 6. This CDR3 has 14 amino acids. CDR3 region: CASSLRGGEETQYF. CDR3 coding DNA: TGTGCCAGCAGCCTCCGGGGAGGGGAAGAGACCCAGTACTTC.

V usage is TRBV5-1 and J usage is TRBJ2-2; 7 nucleotides line up with TRBD1. Germline CDR1 and CDR2: SGHRS and YFSETQ. Unmatched junction bases numbered 6, after V lost 7 bases and J lost 0 bases. CDR3 length: 15 amino acids. The CDR3 nucleotides read TGCGCCAGCCAGGGGACAGCCGCGAACACCGGGGAGCTGTTTTTT. Translation: CASQGTAANTGELFF.

The chain combines TRBV7-9 with TRBJ1-1; 7 bases line up with TRBD1. The J segment lost 5 bases and the V segment lost 5 bases, leaving 2 bases of the junction unmatched. The CDR3 runs 12 residues. The germline V gene has CDR1 SEHNR and CDR2 FQNEAQ (reference sequence). The CDR3 DNA follows: TGTGCCAGCAGCGGGACAGAAACTGAAGCTTTCTTT. Encoded protein: CASSGTETEAFF.

V gene TRBV5-6 combines with J gene TRBJ2-5, with a possible D match to TRBD2 (6 bases). Germline V lookup: CDR1 SGHDT, CDR2 YYEEEE. The CDR3 totals 15 residues. Trimming pared 2 bases from V and 4 bases from J, leaving 15 bases between. The CDR3 nucleotides read TGTGCCAGCAGCTTACGTCAGATGGGGGGAGAGACCCAGTACTTC. Encoded protein: CASSLRQMGGETQYF.

V and J are TRBV30 and TRBJ1-3; D not certain. The CDR3 spans 13 residues. The ends were cut back, 0 bases at V and 0 bases at J, with 3 bases in the middle. CDR1 and CDR2 from the germline V gene are GTSNPN and SVGIG (reference sequence). The CDR3 loop is CAWSVNSGNTIYF. The CDR3 DNA follows: TGTGCCTGGAGTGTTAACTCTGGAAACACCATATATTTT.

This chain connects TRBV23-1 to TRBJ2-7; 12 nucleotides line up with TRBD1. TRBV23-1 is known as an ORF, though its function is uncertain. The CDR3 extends over 16 amino acids. V dropped 5 bases and J dropped 4; count of bases not matched to a gene: 9. CDR3 protein: CASSSMRGQGAYEQYF. CDR3 coding DNA: TGCGCCAGCAGTTCAATGAGGGGACAGGGGGCTTACGAGCAGTACTTC.

This chain connects TRBV28 to TRBJ1-1, with D tentatively TRBD1 (6 bases). The CDR3 has 17 residues. The germline gives CDR1 MDHEN, CDR2 SYDVKM. The V end lost 6 bases, the J end lost 1 base, and 21 bases lay between the germline ends. DNA of the CDR3: TGTGCCAGCAGGCCCGCAGGGGCAGGTCTCGCGAACACTGAAGCTTTCTTT. Translation gives CASRPAGAGLANTEAFF.

V gene TRBV5-1 combines with J gene TRBJ2-3; D is uncertain. Germline V lookup: CDR1 SGHRS, CDR2 YFSETQ. This CDR3 region has 13 residues. V dropped 0 bases and J dropped 6 bases, with 8 bases sitting between them. CDR3 in DNA: TGCGCCAGCAGCTTGGGACACACTGATACGCAGTATTTT. Amino acids: CASSLGHTDTQYF.

The chain is built from TRBV10-2 and TRBJ2-7; TRBD1 is a possible D gene (5 bases). V gave up 10 bases and J gave up 3 bases, with 16 bases separating them. Germline-derived CDR1 and CDR2 are WSHSY and SAAADI. CDR3 length equals 13 residues. The CDR3 bases are TGCGCCACGCGGACAATCAGAAGCTACGAGCAGTACTTC. Its protein product is CATRTIRSYEQYF.

A note on this clone: A junction end diverges from the germline sequence, so it may reflect a read error. This sequence joins TRBV7-7 and TRBJ2-5; TRBD1 matches at 7 bases. CDR3 length equals 14 residues. From germline, CDR1 is SSHAT and CDR2 FNYEAQ (reference sequence). The CDR3 region has the DNA TGTGCTAGCAGCCTCGGACAGGAGTCCGAGACCCAGTACTTC. This encodes CASSLGQESETQYF.

The chain recombines TRBV11-2 with TRBJ2-2; weak D call: TRBD2 (5 bases). Trimming took off 7 bases at V and 3 bases at J, with 18 bases between the two ends. CDR1 and CDR2 (germline): SGHAT, FQNNGV. The CDR3 consists of 16 residues. The CDR3 sequence is CASIPTLIGDTGELFF. CDR3 nucleotide sequence: TGTGCCAGCATACCAACTTTAATCGGGGACACCGGGGAGCTGTTTTTT.

The CDR3 region is CSGLIVRLNTEAFF. The CDR3 DNA reads TGCAGCGGATTGATCGTCAGACTCAACACTGAAGCTTTCTTT. The chain uses TRBV29-1 and TRBJ1-1, with D hard to call. The V and J ends lost 7 bases and 2 bases respectively, with 17 bases between them. Germline-derived CDR1 and CDR2 are SQVTM and ANQGSEA. The CDR3 sequence is 14 residues long.

The gene calls are TRBV12-2 and TRBJ1-1; the D call in the table, TRBD1, was not verified against the DNA. TRBV12-2 is a recognized pseudogene. There are 16 residues in the CDR3. In DNA form, the CDR3 reads TGTGCAAGTCGCTCAGGCCCGGACAGGGTGAACACTGAAGCTTTCTTT. It codes for CASRSGPDRVNTEAFF.

This clone was seen once. The rearrangement uses TRBV7-2 and TRBJ2-1; TRBD2 aligns across 12 bases. CDR1 and CDR2 (germline): SGHTA, FQGNSA. Trimming took 5 bases from V and 5 from J; bases not matched to a gene: 4. This CDR3 contains 15 residues. The DNA of the CDR3 is TGTGCCAGCAGCCTTACTAGCGGGAGGAACAATGAGCAGTTCTTC. It codes for CASSLTSGRNNEQFF. Drawing the rest from reference TRBV7-2 and TRBJ2-1, the complete variable domain is GAGVSQSPSNKVTEKGKDVELRCDPISGHTALYWYRQSLGQGLEFLIYFQGNSAPDKSGLPSDRFSAERTGGSVSTLTIQRTQQEDSAVYLCASSLTSGRNNEQFFGPGTRLTVL.

The rearrangement joins TRBV7-6 to TRBJ2-7; TRBD2 matches 7 bases. Germline CDR1 is SGHVS and CDR2 is FNYEAQ. This CDR3 has 16 amino acids. V lost 0 bases to trimming and J lost 3 bases; unmatched junction nucleotides: 8. CDR3 sequence reads: CASSLAAQGGHYEQYF. The DNA of the CDR3 is TGTGCCAGCAGCTTAGCGGCCCAGGGAGGGCACTACGAGCAGTACTTC. The full variable domain, in which reference TRBV7-6 and TRBJ2-7 provide the parts outside the CDR3, is GAGVSQSPRYKVTKRGQDVALRCDPISGHVSLYWYRQALGQGPEFLTYFNYEAQQDKSGLPNDRFSAERPEGSISTLTIQRTEQRDSAMYRCASSLAAQGGHYEQYFGPGTRLTVT.

In its sample, this clone was seen a few times. The rearrangement uses TRBV6-6 and TRBJ1-6; D uncertain. Trimming removed 6 bases from V and 9 bases from J, with 15 bases in between. The CDR3 consists of 14 residues. Germline assignment: CDR1 MNHNY and CDR2 SVGAGI (reference sequence). The CDR3: CASRRGPDGSPLHF. As DNA, the CDR3 is TGTGCCAGCAGGAGAGGCCCTGATGGTTCACCCCTCCACTTT.

V usage is TRBV7-9 and J usage is TRBJ2-7, with 7 bases fitting TRBD2. The CDR3 loop spans 14 amino acids. V dropped 0 bases and J dropped 1; count of bases not matched to a gene: 0. Germline loops: CDR1 SEHNR, CDR2 FQNEAQ (reference sequence). The CDR3 spells CASSLAGLSYEQYF. CDR3 coding DNA: TGTGCCAGCAGCTTAGCGGGACTATCCTACGAGCAGTACTTC.

The rearrangement uses TRBV6-5 and TRBJ2-7; no definite D call. Germline CDR1 MNHEY, CDR2 SVGAGI. With 2 bases removed from V and 0 bases from J, the gap between germline ends came to 14 bases. This CDR3 contains 16 residues. As DNA, the CDR3 is TGTGCCAGCAGTTACGTACCGACTGCGATCTCCTACGAGCAGTACTTC. It encodes CASSYVPTAISYEQYF.

The J gene is TRBJ2-7, the V gene TRBV6-5, with TRBD2 as a possible D gene (6 bases). With 5 bases removed from V and 2 bases from J, the gap between germline ends came to 13 bases. Germline CDR1 MNHEY, CDR2 SVGAGI. This CDR3 spans 14 amino acids. CDR3 region: CASSERSGPYEQYF. The CDR3 DNA reads TGTGCCAGCAGTGAGCGTAGCGGTCCCTACGAGCAGTACTTC.

The chain is built from TRBV5-6 and TRBJ2-1, with TRBD2 as a possible D gene (5 bases). The CDR3 is 16 amino acids. The germline gives CDR1 SGHDT, CDR2 YYEEEE. V was trimmed by 2 bases and J by 3 bases, leaving 15 bases between them. CDR3 bases: TGTGCCAGCAGCTTACGGAGGCTAGCAGGCTACAATGAGCAGTTCTTC. Translation: CASSLRRLAGYNEQFF.

The sample holds a few counts of this clone. The CDR3 is CASSLVAGGFTEAFF. The CDR3 DNA follows: TGCGCCAGCAGCTTGGTGGCAGGGGGCTTCACTGAAGCTTTCTTT. This chain connects TRBV5-1 to TRBJ1-1; 8 bases are a match to TRBD1. Germline V gene data show CDR1 as SGHRS and CDR2 as YFSETQ. V lost 0 bases to trimming and J lost 4 bases; unmatched junction nucleotides: 5. The CDR3 length is 15 residues.

This sequence joins TRBV29-1 and TRBJ2-7; possible D gene TRBD1, 6 bases. This CDR3 comprises 14 residues. The germline CDR1 and CDR2 sequences are SQVTM and ANQGSEA. Trimming removed 0 bases at V and 2 bases at J, with 11 bases between. CDR3: CSVEEQGSPYEQYF. The CDR3 region has the DNA TGCAGCGTTGAAGAGCAGGGGAGCCCCTACGAGCAGTACTTC.

V is TRBV18 and J is TRBJ2-5, with D possibly TRBD2 on 5 matching bases. The length of the CDR3 is 15 residues. Germline loops: CDR1 KGHSH, CDR2 LQKENI. V was clipped by 4 bases and J by 5 bases, with 17 bases between them. Here the CDR3 DNA reads TGTGCCAGCTCACGAGCGGCCCAATATGGGGAGACCCAGTACTTC. It is translated as CASSRAAQYGETQYF.

Here the CDR3 reads CASCRWSDGELFF. Written as DNA, the CDR3 is TGTGCCAGCTGCAGGTGGTCGGACGGGGAGCTGTTTTTT. This chain links TRBV2 with TRBJ2-2, with D uncertain. The CDR3 extends over 13 amino acids. Trimming removed 8 bases from V and 7 bases from J, with 14 bases in between. Germline lookup yields CDR1 SNHLY and CDR2 FYNNEI.

There are a few counts of this clone. The chain recombines TRBV7-2 with TRBJ2-3; D is unclear. The V end was cut by 5 bases, the J end by 4 bases, with 13 bases between. The CDR3 runs to 14 residues. The germline CDR1 and CDR2 sequences are SGHTA and FQGNSA. CDR3 DNA: TGTGCCAGCAGCCGAAGATCAACATCAGATACGCAGTATTTT. Encoded protein: CASSRRSTSDTQYF.

The gene calls are TRBV6-5 and TRBJ1-2, with D possibly matching TRBD1 (6 bases). The CDR3 has 13 residues. Germline V CDR1 and CDR2: MNHEY, SVGAGI. V shed 5 bases and J shed 2 bases, with 9 bases lying between them. The CDR3 is CASSIGGNYGYTF. CDR3 DNA sequence: TGTGCCAGCAGTATAGGGGGAAACTATGGCTACACCTTC.

The J gene is TRBJ2-7, the V gene TRBV5-8; 9 bases agree with TRBD1. V lost 1 base, J lost 5 bases, and 4 bases stayed unmatched. Germline assignment: CDR1 SGHTS and CDR2 YDEGEE. This CDR3 has 14 amino acids. In DNA form, the CDR3 reads TGTGCCAGCAGCTTGTGGGGACAGGGCCACGAGCAGTACTTC. This translates into CASSLWGQGHEQYF.

The rearrangement uses TRBV11-2 and TRBJ2-3; TRBD2 matches 10 bases. This CDR3 region has 16 residues. Unmatched junction bases numbered 7, after V lost 3 bases and J lost 4 bases. CDR1 and CDR2 (germline): SGHAT, FQNNGV. In DNA, the CDR3 is TGTGCCAGCAGCTTGCTTGGACTAGCGGATGCAGATACGCAGTATTTT. Protein: CASSLLGLADADTQYF.

The CDR3 reads CASSIGGLLNTEAFF. Written as DNA, the CDR3 is TGTGCCAGTAGTATCGGGGGGCTATTGAACACTGAAGCTTTCTTT. V gene TRBV19 combines with J gene TRBJ1-1, with a tentative D call TRBD1 (6 bases). The CDR3 loop spans 15 amino acids. V lost 3 bases and J lost 0, with 11 bases in between. Germline V CDR1 and CDR2: LNHDA, SQIVND (reference sequence).

There are a few counts of this clone. This chain joins TRBV19 and TRBJ1-5, with D possibly TRBD1 on 5 matching bases. The V and J ends lost 4 bases and 6 bases respectively, with 13 bases between them. There are 14 residues in the CDR3. CDR1 is LNHDA and CDR2 is SQIVND in the germline V gene (reference sequence). The CDR3 sequence: CASSTNAGVQPQHF. DNA for the CDR3: TGTGCCAGTAGTACGAACGCGGGGGTTCAGCCCCAGCATTTT.

This clone appeared a single time. The chain combines TRBV30 with TRBJ2-7; a weak D match, TRBD1 (6 bases). Trimming removed 0 bases from V and 2 bases from J, with 17 bases in between. Germline V lookup: CDR1 GTSNPN, CDR2 SVGIG (reference sequence). This CDR3 spans 16 amino acids. The CDR3 reads CAWSVTGAGETYEQYF. The CDR3 region has the DNA TGTGCCTGGAGTGTAACTGGGGCAGGGGAAACCTACGAGCAGTACTTC.